What follows are 8 T cell receptor beta chains derived from one specimen sequenced in a study of cytomegalovirus exposure and HLA in healthy donors. Vbeta (60) and Jbeta (13) primers were used in the PCR. Repertoires were generated with immunoSEQ multiplex PCR, while TCRdb's copy carries only in-frame clones and drops some. The sample lists under 200,000 clones; 70% to 80% were seen once. Source material: PBMCs. Receptors were obtained from a male donor in good health and CMV-seropositive.

The V and J genes are TRBV28 and TRBJ2-7; unclear D gene. The V end lost 6 bases, the J end lost 6 bases, and 9 bases lay between the germline ends. The V gene's germline CDR1 is MDHEN and CDR2 SYDVKM. The CDR3 contains 11 residues. CDR3 in DNA: TGTGCCAGCAGACTTAGTTCCGAGCAGTACTTC. Its protein product is CASRLSSEQYF. The whole variable domain, remainder taken from reference TRBV28 and TRBJ2-7, is DVKVTQSSRYLVKRTGEKVFLECVQDMDHENMFWYRQDPGLGLRLIYFSYDVKMKEKGDIPEGYSVSREKKERFSLILESASTNQTSMYLCASRLSSEQYFGPGTRLTVT.

This clone was observed a handful of times. The chain couples TRBV9 to TRBJ2-1, with 12 bases fitting TRBD1. Trimming removed 0 bases from V and 0 bases from J; junction bases left unmatched: 19. Germline CDR1 reads SGDLS; CDR2 reads YYNGEE. This CDR3 region has 23 residues. Here the CDR3 reads CASSVELGQGAGGRASSYNEQFF. For the CDR3, the DNA is TGTGCCAGCAGCGTAGAACTGGGACAGGGGGCAGGCGGGAGGGCCAGCTCCTACAATGAGCAGTTCTTC.

This rearrangement joins TRBV6-6 to TRBJ2-2, with D tentatively TRBD2 (7 bases). V was cut by 10 bases and J by 5 bases, with 20 bases left in between. CDR1 and CDR2 from the germline V gene are MNHNY and SVGAGI (reference sequence). The CDR3 extends over 15 amino acids. CDR3 DNA sequence: TGTGCCACCTCGCGTCCAGCGGGACAAACCGGGGAGCTGTTTTTT. Its translation: CATSRPAGQTGELFF.

The gene calls are TRBV11-2 and TRBJ1-1; possibly TRBD1 for D (6 bases). V was cut by 4 bases and J by 0 bases, with 9 bases left in between. Germline CDR1 is SGHAT and CDR2 is FQNNGV. CDR3 length equals 14 residues. CDR3 amino acids: CASSSKGVNTEAFF. The CDR3 nucleotides read TGTGCCAGCAGCTCGAAGGGGGTGAACACTGAAGCTTTCTTT. The whole variable domain, filled in from reference TRBV11-2 and TRBJ1-1, reads EAGVAQSPRYKIIEKRQSVAFWCNPISGHATLYWYQQILGQGPKLLIQFQNNGVVDDSQLPKDRFSAERLKGVDSTLKIQPAKLEDSAVYLCASSSKGVNTEAFFGQGTRLTVV.

The chain couples TRBV6-1 to TRBJ2-7; D remains unclear. Germline-derived CDR1 and CDR2 are MNHNS and SASEGT. With 7 bases removed from V and 2 bases from J, the gap between germline ends came to 15 bases. The CDR3 is 14 residues long. The CDR3 loop is CASISGSTTYEQYF. CDR3 in DNA: TGTGCCAGCATTAGTGGGTCGACAACCTACGAGCAGTACTTC.

The genes are TRBV6-5 and TRBJ1-1; tentatively, D is TRBD1 (5 bases). The germline CDR1 and CDR2 sequences are MNHEY and SVGAGI. The V and J ends lost 0 bases and 11 bases respectively, with 16 bases between them. The CDR3 has 14 amino acids. The CDR3 sequence: CASSYSGGVVVAFF. CDR3 coding DNA: TGTGCCAGCAGTTACTCGGGGGGAGTCGTGGTGGCTTTCTTT.

This clone has just a few counts. The J gene is TRBJ2-5, the V gene TRBV30; tentative D call: TRBD1 (6 bases). The length of the CDR3 is 13 residues. V was shortened by 3 bases and J by 5 bases, with 13 bases between the two germline ends. Looked up from germline, CDR1 is GTSNPN and CDR2 is SVGIG (reference sequence). The CDR3 coding sequence is TGTGCCTGGAGGCAGGGGATATCGGAGACCCAGTACTTC. Its protein is CAWRQGISETQYF.

This clone turned up a few times. The V call is TRBV6-5, the J call TRBJ1-1; TRBD1 matches at 8 bases. Trimming at V came to 2 bases and at J to 5 bases, leaving 7 bases not matched to a gene. The CDR3 totals 15 residues. The germline V gene has CDR1 MNHEY and CDR2 SVGAGI. CDR3 region: CASSYDGQGGTEAFF. The CDR3 DNA is TGTGCCAGCAGTTACGACGGACAGGGCGGGACTGAAGCTTTCTTT.